This TCR beta chain came from a study of preoperative IRX-2 immunotherapy in early breast cancer. V gave up 2 bases and J gave up 8 bases; unmatched junction bases: 5. The CDR3 spans 13 residues. The germline CDR1 and CDR2 sequences are MNHGY and SAAAGT. Data came from immunoSEQ multiplex PCR; TCRdb stores just in-frame clones and leaves some out. The sample yields around 11,000 clones, over 75% seen once. Stated treatment: preoperative locoregional IRX-2 cytokine immunotherapy. Preoperative locoregional IRX-2 cytokine immunotherapy was tested in the phase Ib source study. This chain connects TRBV6-8 to TRBJ1-2; 7 bases fit TRBD1. The receptor was isolated from a human donor with breast cancer. Sequenced here: lymph node tissue, sampled before IRX-2 immunotherapy. DNA of the CDR3: TGTGCCAGCAGTTACGACAGGGAATCGGGCTACACCTTC. Protein sequence: CASSYDRESGYTF.